This TCR beta chain emerged from a study of blood T cell repertoires in COVID-19. Germline V CDR1 and CDR2: MDHEN, SYDVKM. This CDR3 has 14 residues. V lost 2 bases, J lost 0 bases, and 5 bases lay in between. Participant-reported clinical history was the basis for cohort assignment. A remark on this clone: Other DNA sequences of this sample code for an identical CDR3.

Profiled with immunoSEQ multiplex PCR; TCRdb holds only in-frame clones, not every one. The data hold 80,000 to 130,000 clones, with around 86% observed a single time. Sequencing used PBMCs or T cells enriched from blood (not recorded which). The gene calls are TRBV28 and TRBJ1-3; no definite D call. The receptor was isolated from a woman in her fifties or sixties who had recovered from COVID-19. The CDR3 DNA is TGTGCCAGCAGTTTACGGGGCTCTGGAAACACCATATATTTT. It encodes CASSLRGSGNTIYF.